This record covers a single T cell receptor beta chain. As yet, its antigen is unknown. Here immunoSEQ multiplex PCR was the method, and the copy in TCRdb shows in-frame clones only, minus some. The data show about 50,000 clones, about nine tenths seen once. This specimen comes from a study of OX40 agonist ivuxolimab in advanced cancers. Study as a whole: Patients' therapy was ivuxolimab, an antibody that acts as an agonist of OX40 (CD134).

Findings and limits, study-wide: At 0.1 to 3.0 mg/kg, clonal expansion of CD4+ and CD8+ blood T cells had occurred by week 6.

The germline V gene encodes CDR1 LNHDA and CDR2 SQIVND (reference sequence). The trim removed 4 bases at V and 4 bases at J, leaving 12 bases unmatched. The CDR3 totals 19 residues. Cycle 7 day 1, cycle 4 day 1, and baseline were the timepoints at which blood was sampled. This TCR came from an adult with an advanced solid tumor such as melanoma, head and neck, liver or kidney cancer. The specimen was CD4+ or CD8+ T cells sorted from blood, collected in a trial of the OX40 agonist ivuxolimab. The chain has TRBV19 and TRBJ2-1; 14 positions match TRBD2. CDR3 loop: CASSTSPQTSGREYNEQFF. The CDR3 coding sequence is TGTGCCAGTAGTACCTCCCCACAGACTAGCGGGAGGGAATACAATGAGCAGTTCTTC.